This TCR beta chain was recorded in a study of blood T cell repertoires in COVID-19. The authors' processing: Estimates of nucleated cell counts were drawn from the amplification of reference gene primers. Clones were read by immunoSEQ multiplex PCR, and TCRdb kept only the in-frame ones, dropping some. That table is the source of V, J and clone size, and D and trimming were worked out from the DNA. The table records about 150,000 clones, around nine tenths of them present only once. The sequence was collected from a human donor in a cohort sampled during active COVID-19. The sequencing sample was made of peripheral blood.

This CDR3 reads CASSLPRGGRDYEQYF. CDR3 nucleotides: TGCGCCAGCAGCCTACCCCGGGGAGGGAGGGACTACGAGCAGTACTTC. The rearrangement joins TRBV4-1 to TRBJ2-7; 7 bases agree with TRBD2. J was trimmed by 3 bases and V by 4 bases; bases with no gene match: 12. CDR3 length equals 16 residues. Germline CDR1 MGHRA, CDR2 YSYEKL.